This T cell receptor beta chain was identified in a study of T cell changes during pregnancy in multiple sclerosis. Only in-frame clones appear in the TCRdb table, and some are missing; sequencing was by immunoSEQ multiplex PCR. The data show tens of thousands of clones, approximately 94% seen once. The clonotype was recovered from a female donor in good health, enrolled as a control in a pregnancy study. The sample here was peripheral blood, taken in the second trimester of pregnancy.

The CDR3 loop reads CASSASGTGGTEAFF. The CDR3 coding sequence is TGTGCCAGCAGCGCCTCCGGGACAGGGGGCACTGAAGCTTTCTTT. The V call is TRBV13, the J call TRBJ1-1; TRBD1 agrees at 11 bases. The germline V gene encodes CDR1 PRHDT and CDR2 FYEKMQ (reference sequence). The CDR3 has 15 residues. The V gene end was trimmed by 5 bases and the J gene end by 4 bases; junction bases not matched to a gene: 6.